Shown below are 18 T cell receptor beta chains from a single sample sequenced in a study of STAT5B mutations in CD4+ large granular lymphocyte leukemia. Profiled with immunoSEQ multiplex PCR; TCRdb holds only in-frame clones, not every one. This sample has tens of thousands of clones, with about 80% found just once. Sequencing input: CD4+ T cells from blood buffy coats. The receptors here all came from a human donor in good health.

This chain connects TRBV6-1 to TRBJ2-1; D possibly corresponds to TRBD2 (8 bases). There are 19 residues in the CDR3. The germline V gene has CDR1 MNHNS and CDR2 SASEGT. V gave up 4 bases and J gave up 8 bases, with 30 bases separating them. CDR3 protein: CASSVVVGEGGRAGDEQFF. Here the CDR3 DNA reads TGTGCCAGCAGTGTAGTAGTAGGGGAAGGGGGCAGAGCGGGAGATGAGCAGTTCTTC.

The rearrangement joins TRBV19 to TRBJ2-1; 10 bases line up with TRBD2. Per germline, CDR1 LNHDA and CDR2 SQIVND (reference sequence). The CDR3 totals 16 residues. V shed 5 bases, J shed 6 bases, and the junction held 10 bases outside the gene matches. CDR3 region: CASSRRGTSDVNEQFF. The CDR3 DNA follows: TGTGCCAGTAGTCGCAGGGGGACTAGCGACGTCAATGAGCAGTTCTTC.

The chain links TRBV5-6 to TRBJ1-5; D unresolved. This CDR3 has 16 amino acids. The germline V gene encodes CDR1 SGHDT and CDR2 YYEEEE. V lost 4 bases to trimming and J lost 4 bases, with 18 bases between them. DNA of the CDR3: TGTGCCAGCAGCACGACCCGGGGAGTCGGAAATCAGCCCCAGCATTTT. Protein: CASSTTRGVGNQPQHF.

CDR3 amino acids: CASRGAGYNEQFF. The CDR3 DNA follows: TGTGCCAGCAGAGGGGCGGGTTACAATGAGCAGTTCTTC. The J gene is TRBJ2-1, the V gene TRBV6-1; D is possibly TRBD1 or TRBD2 (5 bases each). CDR1 is MNHNS and CDR2 is SASEGT in the germline V gene. Trimming took off 6 bases at V and 4 bases at J, with 10 bases between the two ends. This CDR3 has 13 residues.

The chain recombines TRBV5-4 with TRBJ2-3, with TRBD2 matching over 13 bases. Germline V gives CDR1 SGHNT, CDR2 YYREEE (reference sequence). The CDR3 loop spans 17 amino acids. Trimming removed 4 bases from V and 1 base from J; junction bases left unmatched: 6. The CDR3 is CASSGGGLAGGTDTQYF. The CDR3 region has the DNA TGTGCCAGCAGCGGGGGCGGACTAGCGGGGGGCACAGATACGCAGTATTTT. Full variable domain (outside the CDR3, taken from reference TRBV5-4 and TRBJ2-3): ETGVTQSPTHLIKTRGQQVTLRCSSQSGHNTVSWYQQALGQGPQFIFQYYREEENGRGNFPPRFSGLQFPNYSSELNVNALELDDSALYLCASSGGGLAGGTDTQYFGPGTRLTVL.

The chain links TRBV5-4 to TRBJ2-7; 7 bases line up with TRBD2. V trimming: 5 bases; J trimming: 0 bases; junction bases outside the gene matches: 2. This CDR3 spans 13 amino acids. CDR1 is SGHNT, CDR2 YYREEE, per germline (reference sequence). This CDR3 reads CASRGRDSYEQYF. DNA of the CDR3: TGTGCCAGCAGGGGGAGGGACTCCTACGAGCAGTACTTC.

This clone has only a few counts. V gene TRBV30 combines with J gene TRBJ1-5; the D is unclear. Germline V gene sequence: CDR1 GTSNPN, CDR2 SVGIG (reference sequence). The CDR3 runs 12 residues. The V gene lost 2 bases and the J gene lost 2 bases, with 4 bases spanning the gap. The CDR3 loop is CAWSQGNQPQHF. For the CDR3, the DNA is TGTGCCTGGAGTCAGGGCAATCAGCCCCAGCATTTT.

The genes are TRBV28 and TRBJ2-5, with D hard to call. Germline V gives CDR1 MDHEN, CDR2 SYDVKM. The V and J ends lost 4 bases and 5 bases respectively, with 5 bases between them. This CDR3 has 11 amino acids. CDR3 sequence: CASSSWETQYF. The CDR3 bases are TGTGCCAGCAGTTCATGGGAGACCCAGTACTTC.

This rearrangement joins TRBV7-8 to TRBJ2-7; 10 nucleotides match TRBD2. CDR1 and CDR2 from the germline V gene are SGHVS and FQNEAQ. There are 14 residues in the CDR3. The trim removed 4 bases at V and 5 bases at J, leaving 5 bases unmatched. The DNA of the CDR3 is TGTGCCAGCAGCTCAGTAGCGGGAGGTAACGAGCAGTACTTC. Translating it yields CASSSVAGGNEQYF.

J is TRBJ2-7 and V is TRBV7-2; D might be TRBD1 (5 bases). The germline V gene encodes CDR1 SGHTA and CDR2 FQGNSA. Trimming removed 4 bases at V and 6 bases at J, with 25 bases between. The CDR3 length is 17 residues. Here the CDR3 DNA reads TGTGCCAGCAGCTCTCGAGGATCCGGAAGAACAGGTTCCGAGCAGTACTTC. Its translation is CASSSRGSGRTGSEQYF.

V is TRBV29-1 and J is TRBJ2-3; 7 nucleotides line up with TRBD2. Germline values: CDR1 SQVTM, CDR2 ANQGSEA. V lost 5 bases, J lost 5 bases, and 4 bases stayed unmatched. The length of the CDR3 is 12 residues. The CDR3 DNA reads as TGCAGCGTTACGGGGGGTAAAGATACGCAGTATTTT. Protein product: CSVTGGKDTQYF.

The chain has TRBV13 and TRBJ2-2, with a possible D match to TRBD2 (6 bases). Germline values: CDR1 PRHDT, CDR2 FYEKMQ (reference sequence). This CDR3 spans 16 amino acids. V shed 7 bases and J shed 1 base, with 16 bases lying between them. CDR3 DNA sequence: TGTGCCAGCAAGACGGAGGGTGGGGTGAACACCGGGGAGCTGTTTTTT. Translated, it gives CASKTEGGVNTGELFF. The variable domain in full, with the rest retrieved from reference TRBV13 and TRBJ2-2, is AAGVIQSPRHLIKEKRETATLKCYPIPRHDTVYWYQQGPGQDPQFLISFYEKMQSDKGSIPDRFSAQQFSDYHSELNMSSLELGDSALYFCASKTEGGVNTGELFFGEGSRLTVL.

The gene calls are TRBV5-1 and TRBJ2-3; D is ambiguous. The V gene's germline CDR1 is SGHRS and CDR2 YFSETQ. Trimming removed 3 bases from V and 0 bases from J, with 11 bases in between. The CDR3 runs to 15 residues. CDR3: CASSSNPISTDTQYF. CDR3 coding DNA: TGCGCCAGCAGCTCAAACCCAATTAGCACAGATACGCAGTATTTT. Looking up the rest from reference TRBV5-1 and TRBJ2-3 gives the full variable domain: KAGVTQTPRYLIKTRGQQVTLSCSPISGHRSVSWYQQTPGQGLQFLFEYFSETQRNKGNFPGRFSGRQFSNSRSEMNVSTLELGDSALYLCASSSNPISTDTQYFGPGTRLTVL.

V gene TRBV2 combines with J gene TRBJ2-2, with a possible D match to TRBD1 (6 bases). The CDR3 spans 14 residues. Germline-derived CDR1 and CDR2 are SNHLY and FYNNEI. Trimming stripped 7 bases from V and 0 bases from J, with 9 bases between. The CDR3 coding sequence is TGTGCCAGCAAGGACAGATCGAACACCGGGGAGCTGTTTTTT. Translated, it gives CASKDRSNTGELFF.

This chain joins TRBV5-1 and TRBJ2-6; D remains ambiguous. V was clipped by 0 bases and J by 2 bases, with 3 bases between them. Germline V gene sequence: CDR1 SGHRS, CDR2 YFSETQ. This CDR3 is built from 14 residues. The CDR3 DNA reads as TGCGCCAGCAGCTTGGTAGCTGGGGCCAACGTCCTGACTTTC. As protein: CASSLVAGANVLTF.

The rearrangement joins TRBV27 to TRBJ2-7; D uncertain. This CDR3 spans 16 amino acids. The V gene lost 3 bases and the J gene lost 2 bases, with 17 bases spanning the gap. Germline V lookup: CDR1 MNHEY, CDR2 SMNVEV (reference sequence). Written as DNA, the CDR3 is TGTGCCAGCAGTTTGATAGGGCCAACGCCAGCCTACGAGCAGTACTTC. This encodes CASSLIGPTPAYEQYF.

For the CDR3, the DNA is TGCGCCAGCAACTCGGACAGGGGTACCGGGGAGCTGTTTTTT. This gives the protein CASNSDRGTGELFF. The chain employs TRBV5-1 and TRBJ2-2; 9 positions match TRBD1. CDR3 length equals 14 residues. Germline values: CDR1 SGHRS, CDR2 YFSETQ. V was pared by 6 bases and J by 5 bases, with 5 bases of the junction left unmatched.

CDR3 DNA sequence: TGTGCCAGCAGCTTCGGGGGCGGTCAGCCCCAGCATTTT. Its protein is CASSFGGGQPQHF. This chain connects TRBV5-6 to TRBJ1-5; TRBD1 is a possible D gene (6 bases). The V gene's germline CDR1 is SGHDT and CDR2 YYEEEE. V was cut by 2 bases and J by 6 bases, with 9 bases left in between. The CDR3 runs to 13 residues.